Reported below is one TCR beta chain. Its specificity is not known. The CDR3 length is 13 residues. The germline CDR1 and CDR2 sequences are GTSNPN and SVGIG (reference sequence). Trimming removed 1 base from V and 4 bases from J, with 9 bases in between. The data derive from a study of T cell responses to AZD1222 COVID-19 vaccine. TCRdb's table, derived via immunoSEQ multiplex PCR, lists solely in-frame clones and lacks some. In the table there are around 83,000 clones, approximately 90% of which are singletons. Notes on the study in general: Vaccine-associated CD4 TCRs spanned spike, dominant at 160-218 and 743-854. Possibly, clonal diversity was underestimated; donors were largely white British and included more females. Targets within unmutated variant regions were reportedly found for nearly half of spike-specific TCRs. Of the AZD1222 recipients, only five to seven were seropositive at baseline.

The chain employs TRBV30 and TRBJ2-3; D may be TRBD1 (6 bases). The material was peripheral blood, obtained on day 0 of AZD1222 vaccination. The origin of this receptor is an adult in good health. The CDR3 protein is CAWSGGLPDTQYF. In nucleotides, the CDR3 is TGTGCCTGGAGTGGGGGGCTCCCAGATACGCAGTATTTT. The complete variable domain, with remaining parts taken from reference TRBV30 and TRBJ2-3, reads SQTIHQWPATLVQPVGSPLSLECTVEGTSNPNLYWYRQAAGRGLQLLFYSVGIGQISSEVPQNLSASRPQDRQFILSSKKLLLSDSGFYLCAWSGGLPDTQYFGPGTRLTVL.